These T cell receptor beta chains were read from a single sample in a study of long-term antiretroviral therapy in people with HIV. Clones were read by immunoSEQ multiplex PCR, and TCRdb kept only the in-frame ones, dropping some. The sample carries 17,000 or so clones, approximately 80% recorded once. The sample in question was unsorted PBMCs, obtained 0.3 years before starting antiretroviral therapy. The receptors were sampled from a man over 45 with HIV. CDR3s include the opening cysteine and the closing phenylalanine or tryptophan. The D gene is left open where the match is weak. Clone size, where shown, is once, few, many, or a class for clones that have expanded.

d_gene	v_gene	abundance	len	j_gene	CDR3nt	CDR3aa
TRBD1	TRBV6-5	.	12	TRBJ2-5	TGTGCCAGCAGAGACAGGGGAGAGACCCAGTACTTC	CASRDRGETQYF
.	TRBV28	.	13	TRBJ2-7	TGTGCCAGCAGATCCAGGACAGTCTACGAGCAGTACTTC	CASRSRTVYEQYF
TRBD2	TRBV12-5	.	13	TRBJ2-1	TGTGCTAGTGGTTTGGTAACTAGCGGAGAGCAGTTCTTC	CASGLVTSGEQFF
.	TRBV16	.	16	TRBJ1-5	TGTGCCAGCAGCCACCCCTTGGGGGGGGCAGGACAGCCCCAGCATTTT	CASSHPLGGAGQPQHF
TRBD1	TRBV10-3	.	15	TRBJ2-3	TGTGCCATCAGGGGGGACAGGGTGAAGACAGATACGCAGTATTTT	CAIRGDRVKTDTQYF
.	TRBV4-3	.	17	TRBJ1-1	TGCGCCAGCAGCCAAGATTTGGAGAAGATAATGAACACTGAAGCTTTCTTT	CASSQDLEKIMNTEAFF
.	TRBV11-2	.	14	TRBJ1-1	TGTGCCAGCAGCTTAGACCGGGGGAGCACTGAAGCTTTCTTT	CASSLDRGSTEAFF
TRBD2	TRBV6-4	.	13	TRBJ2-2	TGTGCCAGCAGTCGGGGGGACACCGGGGAGCTGTTTTTT	CASSRGDTGELFF
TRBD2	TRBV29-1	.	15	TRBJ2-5	TGCAGCGTTGAGGAAACCGGGACTAGCGGGGAGACCCAGTACTTC	CSVEETGTSGETQYF
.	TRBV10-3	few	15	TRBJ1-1	TGTGCCATCAGGGCCAGTACTGTGTGGAACACTGAAGCTTTCTTT	CAIRASTVWNTEAFF
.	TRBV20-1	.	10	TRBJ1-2	TGCAGTGCGCCTGACTCGGGCTACACCTTC	CSAPDSGYTF
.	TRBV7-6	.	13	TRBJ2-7	TGTGCCAGCAGCTTATGGCGGGGCTACGAGCAGTACTTC	CASSLWRGYEQYF
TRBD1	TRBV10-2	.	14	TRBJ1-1	TGCGCCACCGGGACAGCATGGGGGAACACTGAAGCTTTCTTT	CATGTAWGNTEAFF
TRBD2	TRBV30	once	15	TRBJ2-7	TGTGCCTGGAGTGTACGGGGGGACGTCTCCTACGAGCAGTACTTC	CAWSVRGDVSYEQYF
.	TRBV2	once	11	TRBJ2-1	TGTGCCAGCAGCCTTCTGGTTGAGCAGTTCTTC	CASSLLVEQFF
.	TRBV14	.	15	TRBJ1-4	TGTGCCAGCAGCCAAGAGGACCTACCTAATGAAAAACTGTTTTTT	CASSQEDLPNEKLFF
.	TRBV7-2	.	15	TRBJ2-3	TGTGCCAGCAGCACAGTACTAGCATTCACAGATACGCAGTATTTT	CASSTVLAFTDTQYF
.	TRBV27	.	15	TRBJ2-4	TGTGCCAGCAGTTTTTCCTCGACAGGAAAAAACATTCAGTACTTC	CASSFSSTGKNIQYF
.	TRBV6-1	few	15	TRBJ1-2	TGTGCCAGCAGTGAAGGAAGGACCTTAACCTATGGCTACACCTTC	CASSEGRTLTYGYTF
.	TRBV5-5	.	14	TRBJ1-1	TGTGCCAGCAGCTTCGAGACAGGGAACACTGAAGCTTTCTTT	CASSFETGNTEAFF
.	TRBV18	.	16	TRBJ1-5	TGTGCCAGCTCACCGGGCGTGGGCCCCGCTGGTCAGCCCCAGCATTTT	CASSPGVGPAGQPQHF
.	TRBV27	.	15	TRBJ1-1	TGTGCCAGCTCATCCATCGGACAGTTGAACACTGAAGCTTTCTTT	CASSSIGQLNTEAFF
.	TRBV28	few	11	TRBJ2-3	TGTGCCAGCAGCCACATGCGTACGCAGTATTTT	CASSHMRTQYF
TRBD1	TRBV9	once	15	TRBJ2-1	TGTGCCAGCAGCGTAGCGGGGACAGGGGCGAATGAGCAGTTCTTC	CASSVAGTGANEQFF
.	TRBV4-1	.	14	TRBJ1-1	TGCGCCAGCAGCCAACCGGCAGAGGGGACTGAAGCTTTCTTT	CASSQPAEGTEAFF
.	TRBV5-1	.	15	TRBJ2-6	TGCGCCAGCAGCTTTAGGGGCTCTGGGGCCAACGTCCTGACTTTC	CASSFRGSGANVLTF
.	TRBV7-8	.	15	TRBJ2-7	TGTGCCAGCAGCCCGAGCGGCAGGGGGGGTTACGAGCAGTACTTC	CASSPSGRGGYEQYF
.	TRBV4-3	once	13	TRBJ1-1	TGCGCCAGCAGCCCGACGTCATACACTGAAGCTTTCTTT	CASSPTSYTEAFF